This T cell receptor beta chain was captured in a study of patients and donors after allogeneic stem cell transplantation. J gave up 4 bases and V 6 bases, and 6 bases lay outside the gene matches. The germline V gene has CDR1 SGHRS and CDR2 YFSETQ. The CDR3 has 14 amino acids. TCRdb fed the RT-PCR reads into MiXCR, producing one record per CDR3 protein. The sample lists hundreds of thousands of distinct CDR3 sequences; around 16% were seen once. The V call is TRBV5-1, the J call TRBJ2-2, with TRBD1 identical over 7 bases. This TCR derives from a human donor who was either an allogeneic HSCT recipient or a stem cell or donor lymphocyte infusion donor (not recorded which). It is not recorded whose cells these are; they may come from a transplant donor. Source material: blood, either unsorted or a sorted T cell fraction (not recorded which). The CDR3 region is CASMGTAFTGELFF. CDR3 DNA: TGCGCCAGCATGGGGACAGCCTTCACCGGGGAGCTGTTTTTT. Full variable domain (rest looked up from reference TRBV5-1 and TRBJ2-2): KAGVTQTPRYLIKTRGQQVTLSCSPISGHRSVSWYQQTPGQGLQFLFEYFSETQRNKGNFPGRFSGRQFSNSRSEMNVSTLELGDSALYLCASMGTAFTGELFFGEGSRLTVL.